Shown below are 4 T cell receptor beta chains from a single sample sequenced in a study of blood T cell repertoires in COVID-19. Assay used: immunoSEQ multiplex PCR; TCRdb lists only in-frame clones, some missing. The table lists 100,000 to 150,000 clones, around 70% of them singletons. Sample: peripheral blood. All receptors derive from a man older than 75 with COVID-19, enrolled during active disease.

The chain combines TRBV5-3 with TRBJ2-1, with 15 bases matching TRBD2. TRBV5-3 is given ORF status, its function remaining uncertain. With V trimmed by 4 bases and J by 4 bases, 3 bases remained unmatched. CDR3 size: 16 residues. The CDR3 nucleotides are TGTGCCAGAAGCGTGGGACTAGCGGGAGGTTACAATGAGCAGTTCTTC. Its protein is CARSVGLAGGYNEQFF.

V is TRBV30 and J is TRBJ1-1; 8 bases align to TRBD1. The V and J ends lost 5 bases and 4 bases, in that order; junction bases with no gene match: 6. Per germline, CDR1 GTSNPN and CDR2 SVGIG (reference sequence). The CDR3 runs 13 residues. CDR3 loop: CAWGQGGVTEAFF. As DNA, the CDR3 is TGTGCCTGGGGACAGGGAGGGGTCACTGAAGCTTTCTTT. The variable domain in full, completed from reference TRBV30 and TRBJ1-1, reads SQTIHQWPATLVQPVGSPLSLECTVEGTSNPNLYWYRQAAGRGLQLLFYSVGIGQISSEVPQNLSASRPQDRQFILSSKKLLLSDSGFYLCAWGQGGVTEAFFGQGTRLTVV.

Written as DNA, the CDR3 is TGTGCCAGCAGTCCGAGACTAGCGGACGGAGCCAAAAACATTCAGTACTTC. Protein: CASSPRLADGAKNIQYF. The rearrangement uses TRBV28 and TRBJ2-4; 9 bases are shared with TRBD2. Germline V gene data show CDR1 as MDHEN and CDR2 as SYDVKM. The CDR3 has 17 amino acids. V shed 5 bases and J 0 bases; nucleotides not matched to a gene: 8.

The chain has TRBV27 and TRBJ2-1, with unresolved D. The V and J ends lost 2 bases and 1 base respectively, with 15 bases between them. The V gene's germline CDR1 is MNHEY and CDR2 SMNVEV (reference sequence). This CDR3 spans 17 amino acids. CDR3 nucleotide sequence: TGTGCCAGCAGTTTAATAGTGGGCGCGTGGTCCTACAATGAGCAGTTCTTC. Translating it yields CASSLIVGAWSYNEQFF.